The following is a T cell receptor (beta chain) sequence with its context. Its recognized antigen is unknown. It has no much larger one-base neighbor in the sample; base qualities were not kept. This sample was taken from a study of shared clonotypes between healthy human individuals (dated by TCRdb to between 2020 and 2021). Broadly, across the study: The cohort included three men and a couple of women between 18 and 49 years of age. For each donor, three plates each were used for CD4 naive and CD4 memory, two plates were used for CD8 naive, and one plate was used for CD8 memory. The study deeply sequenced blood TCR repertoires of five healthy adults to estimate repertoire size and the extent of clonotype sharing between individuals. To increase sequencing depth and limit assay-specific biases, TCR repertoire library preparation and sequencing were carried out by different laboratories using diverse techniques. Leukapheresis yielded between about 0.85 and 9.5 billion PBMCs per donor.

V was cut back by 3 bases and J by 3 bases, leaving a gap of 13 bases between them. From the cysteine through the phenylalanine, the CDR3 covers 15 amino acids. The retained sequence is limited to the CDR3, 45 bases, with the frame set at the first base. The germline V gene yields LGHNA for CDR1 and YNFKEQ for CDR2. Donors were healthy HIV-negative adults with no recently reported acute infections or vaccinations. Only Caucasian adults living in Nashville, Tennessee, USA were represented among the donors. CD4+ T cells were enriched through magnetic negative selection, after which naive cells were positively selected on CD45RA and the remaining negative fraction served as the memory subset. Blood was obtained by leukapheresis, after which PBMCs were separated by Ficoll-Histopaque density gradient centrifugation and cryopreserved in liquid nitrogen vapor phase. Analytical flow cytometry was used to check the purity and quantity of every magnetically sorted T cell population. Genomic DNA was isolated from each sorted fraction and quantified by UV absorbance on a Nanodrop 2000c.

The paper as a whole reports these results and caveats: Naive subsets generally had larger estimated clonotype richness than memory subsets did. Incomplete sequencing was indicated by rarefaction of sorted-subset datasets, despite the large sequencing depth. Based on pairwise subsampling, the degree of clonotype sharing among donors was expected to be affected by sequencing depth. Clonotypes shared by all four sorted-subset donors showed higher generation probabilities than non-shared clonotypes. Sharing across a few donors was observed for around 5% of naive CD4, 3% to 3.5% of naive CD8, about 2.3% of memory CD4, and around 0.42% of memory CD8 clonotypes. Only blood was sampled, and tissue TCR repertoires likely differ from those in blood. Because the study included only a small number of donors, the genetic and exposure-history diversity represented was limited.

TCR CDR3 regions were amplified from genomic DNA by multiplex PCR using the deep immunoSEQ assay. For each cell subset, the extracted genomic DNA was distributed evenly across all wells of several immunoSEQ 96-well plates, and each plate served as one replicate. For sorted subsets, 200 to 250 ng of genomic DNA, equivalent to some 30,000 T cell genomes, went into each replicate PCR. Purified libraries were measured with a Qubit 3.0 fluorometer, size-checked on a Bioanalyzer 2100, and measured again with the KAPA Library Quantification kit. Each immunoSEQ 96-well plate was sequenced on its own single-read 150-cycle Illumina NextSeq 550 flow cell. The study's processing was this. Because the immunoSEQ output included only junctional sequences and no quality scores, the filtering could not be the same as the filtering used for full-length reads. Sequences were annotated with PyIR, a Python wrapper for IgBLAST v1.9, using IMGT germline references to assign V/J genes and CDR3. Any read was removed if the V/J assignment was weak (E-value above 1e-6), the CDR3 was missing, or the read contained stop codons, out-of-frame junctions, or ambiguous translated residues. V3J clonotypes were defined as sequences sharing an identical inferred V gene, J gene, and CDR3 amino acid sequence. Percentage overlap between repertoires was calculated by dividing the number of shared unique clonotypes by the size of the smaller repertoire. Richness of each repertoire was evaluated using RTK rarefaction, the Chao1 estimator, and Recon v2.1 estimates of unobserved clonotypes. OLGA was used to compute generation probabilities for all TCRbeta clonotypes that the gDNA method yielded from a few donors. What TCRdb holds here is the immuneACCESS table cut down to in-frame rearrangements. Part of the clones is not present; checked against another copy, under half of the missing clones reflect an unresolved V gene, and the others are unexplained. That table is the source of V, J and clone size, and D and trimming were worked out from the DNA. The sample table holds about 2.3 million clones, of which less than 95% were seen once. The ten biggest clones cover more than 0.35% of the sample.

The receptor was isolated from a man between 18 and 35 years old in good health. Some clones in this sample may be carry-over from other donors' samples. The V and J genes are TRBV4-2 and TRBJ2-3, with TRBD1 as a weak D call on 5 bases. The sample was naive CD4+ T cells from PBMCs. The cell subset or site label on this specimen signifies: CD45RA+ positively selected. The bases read TGTGCCAGCAGCCAGCCCCCCCAGGGTACAGATACGCAGTATTTT. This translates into CASSQPPQGTDTQYF.